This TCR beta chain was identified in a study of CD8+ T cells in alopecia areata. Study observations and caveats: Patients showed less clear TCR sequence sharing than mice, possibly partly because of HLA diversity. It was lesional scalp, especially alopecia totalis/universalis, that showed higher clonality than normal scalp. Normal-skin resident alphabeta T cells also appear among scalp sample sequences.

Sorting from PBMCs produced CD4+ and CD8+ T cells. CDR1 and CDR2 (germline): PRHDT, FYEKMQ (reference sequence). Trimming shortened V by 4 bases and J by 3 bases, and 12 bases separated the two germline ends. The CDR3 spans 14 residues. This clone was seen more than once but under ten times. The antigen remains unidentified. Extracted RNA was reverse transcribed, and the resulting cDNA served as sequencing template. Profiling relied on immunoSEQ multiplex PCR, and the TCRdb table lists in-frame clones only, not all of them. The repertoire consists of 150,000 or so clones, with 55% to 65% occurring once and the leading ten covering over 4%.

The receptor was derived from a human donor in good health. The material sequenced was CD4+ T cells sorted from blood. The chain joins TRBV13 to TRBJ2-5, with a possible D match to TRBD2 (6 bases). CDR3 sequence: CASSSGAGEETQYF. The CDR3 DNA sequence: TGTGCCAGCAGCTCGGGAGCGGGCGAAGAGACCCAGTACTTC. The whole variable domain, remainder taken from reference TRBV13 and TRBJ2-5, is AAGVIQSPRHLIKEKRETATLKCYPIPRHDTVYWYQQGPGQDPQFLISFYEKMQSDKGSIPDRFSAQQFSDYHSELNMSSLELGDSALYFCASSSGAGEETQYFGPGTRLLVL.